The rows below give T cell receptor beta chains drawn from one sample of a study of blood T cells in healthy people across ages. TCRdb re-called the 5' RACE reads through MiXCR, storing one row per CDR3 protein. The profile shows roughly 570,000 distinct CDR3 sequences, approximately 27% of them singletons. The specimen sequenced was blood. These TCRs come from a woman aged 70 to 79 in good health. Each CDR3 is given with its conserved first and last residue. Each record gives: J gene, clone size, V gene, D gene, CDR3 protein, CDR3 DNA. D genes are given only for firm matches. Size values are once, few and many counts, or a class for expanded clones, and some rows have none.

>TRBJ2-5|NA|TRBV6-5|TRBD1
CASSWDGTDQETQYF
TGTGCCAGCAGTTGGGACGGGACAGACCAAGAGACCCAGTACTTC
>TRBJ2-2|NA|TRBV18|NA
CASSSSGRRSGELFF
TGTGCCAGCTCATCTTCCGGGCGGAGGTCCGGGGAGCTGTTTTTT
>TRBJ2-1|NA|TRBV7-2|NA
CASSLSPNLYNEQFF
TGTGCCAGCAGCTTATCACCAAATCTCTACAATGAGCAGTTCTTC
>TRBJ1-1|many|TRBV18|NA
CASSPQKNTEAFF
TGTGCCAGCTCACCTCAGAAGAACACTGAAGCTTTCTTT
>TRBJ1-2|many|TRBV29-1|TRBD1
CSVEWDRGVGYTF
TGCAGCGTTGAATGGGACAGGGGTGTAGGCTACACCTTC
>TRBJ1-2|few|TRBV7-8|NA
CASSLPSAGRRGYTF
TGTGCCAGCAGCTTACCATCGGCAGGGAGACGGGGCTACACCTTC
>TRBJ1-4|NA|TRBV20-1|NA
CSARDLREKLFF
TGCAGTGCTAGAGATCTTAGGGAAAAACTGTTTTTT
>TRBJ1-6|NA|TRBV3-1|TRBD1
CASKLEGAVNSPLHF
TGTGCCAGCAAGTTGGAGGGGGCAGTGAATTCACCCCTCCACTTT
>TRBJ1-4|NA|TRBV20-1|NA
CSAVSDRSATNEKLFF
TGCAGTGCTGTCTCCGACAGGAGCGCAACTAATGAAAAACTGTTTTTT
>TRBJ1-1|NA|TRBV5-1|NA
CASTFGGETEAFF
TGCGCCAGCACCTTCGGGGGAGAAACTGAAGCTTTCTTT
>TRBJ2-6|NA|TRBV6-5|TRBD2
CASSYGTSGASGANVLTF
TGTGCCAGCAGTTACGGGACTAGCGGGGCCTCTGGGGCCAACGTCCTGACTTTC
>TRBJ2-2|NA|TRBV6-5|NA
CASSYSSGDSHSNTGELFF
TGTGCCAGCAGTTACTCGTCGGGGGACAGTCATTCGAACACCGGGGAGCTGTTTTTT
>TRBJ2-5|NA|TRBV20-1|TRBD2
CSARRTSGAYQETQYF
TGCAGTGCTCGCAGGACTAGCGGGGCGTACCAAGAGACCCAGTACTTC
>TRBJ1-2|NA|TRBV7-2|TRBD1
CASSISGTGNYGYTF
TGTGCCAGCAGCATTTCCGGGACAGGGAACTATGGCTACACCTTC
>TRBJ1-4|many|TRBV7-2|NA
CASSPGRTEKLFF
TGTGCCAGCAGCCCTGGACGGACGGAAAAACTGTTTTTT
>TRBJ2-4|NA|TRBV12-3/TRBV12-4|NA
CASSRDSQEVKNIQYF
TGTGCCAGCAGCAGGGACTCCCAGGAGGTCAAAAACATTCAGTACTTC
>TRBJ1-2|NA|TRBV4-3|NA
CASSSLGDWWGYTF
TGCGCCAGCAGCTCCCTGGGGGACTGGTGGGGCTACACCTTC
>TRBJ2-7|many|TRBV4-1|NA
CASSHPGRDLRDYEQYF
TGCGCCAGCAGCCACCCAGGACGGGATTTGAGAGATTACGAGCAGTACTTC
>TRBJ1-2|NA|TRBV5-1|TRBD1
CASSLGTGGGGYTF
TGCGCCAGCAGCTTGGGGACAGGGGGCGGCGGCTACACCTTC
>TRBJ2-5|NA|TRBV29-1|NA
CSAEMGTQYF
TGCAGCGCAGAAATGGGGACCCAGTACTTC
>TRBJ2-1|few|TRBV7-9|NA
CASSLALASDNEQFF
TGTGCCAGCAGCTTAGCCCTAGCGTCTGACAATGAGCAGTTCTTC
>TRBJ1-2|few|TRBV6-5|NA
CASSPAGVGYTF
TGTGCCAGCAGTCCGGCAGGGGTTGGCTACACCTTC
>TRBJ2-7|few|TRBV4-3|NA
CASSVRHRVGPAGEQYF
TGCGCCAGCAGCGTTCGCCACAGGGTCGGACCGGCGGGGGAGCAGTACTTC
>TRBJ1-6|NA|TRBV18|TRBD1
CASSTGTGSDSPLHF
TGTGCCAGCTCAACAGGGACAGGGTCGGACTCACCCCTCCACTTT
>TRBJ1-2|few|TRBV7-9|TRBD1
CASSQDRGEGYTF
TGTGCCAGCAGCCAAGACAGGGGGGAAGGCTACACCTTC
>TRBJ2-1|few|TRBV9|TRBD2
CASSVEGGDYEDEQFF
TGTGCCAGCAGCGTAGAGGGAGGGGACTATGAGGATGAGCAGTTCTTC
>TRBJ2-3|few|TRBV20-1|TRBD2
CSARGSRRRAGSTDTQYF
TGCAGTGCTAGAGGGTCAAGACGTAGAGCGGGGAGCACAGATACGCAGTATTTT